These T cell receptor beta chains were read from a single sample in a study of Graves' ophthalmopathy and Graves' hyperthyroidism. A single record per CDR3 protein comes from TCRdb applying MiXCR to the multiplex PCR reads. The data show some 210,000 distinct CDR3 sequences, approximately 29% seen once. Sequencing used peripheral blood. These receptor sequences come from a man between 45 and 60 years old with Graves' ophthalmopathy. CDR3s include the opening cysteine and the closing phenylalanine or tryptophan. The order of the fields is J gene, V gene, D gene, clone size, CDR3 protein, CDR3 DNA. A D gene is named only where the DNA matches it firmly. The size field is filled for only some rows; it gives once, few, many or a size class.

TRBJ2-7 TRBV7-9 . many CASSPKLYEQYF TGTGCCAGCAGCCCTAAGCTTTACGAGCAGTACTTC
TRBJ2-4 TRBV2 . many CASSDWDPGQNIQYF TGTGCCAGCAGTGATTGGGATCCAGGGCAAAACATTCAGTACTTC
TRBJ1-1 TRBV20-1 TRBD1 many CSATSGQGSTEAFF TGCAGTGCTACCTCGGGACAGGGATCCACTGAAGCTTTCTTT
TRBJ1-1 TRBV18 . many CASSTRGGNTEAFF TGTGCCAGCTCGACCAGGGGAGGAAACACTGAAGCTTTCTTT
TRBJ2-5 TRBV5-1 . many CASSSMAGGQETQYF TGCGCCAGCAGCTCCATGGCGGGCGGCCAAGAGACCCAGTACTTC
TRBJ2-2 TRBV6-2/TRBV6-3 . . CASSYSGRAPDRESTPGSCFF .
TRBJ2-5 TRBV4-1 . many CASSQRGNQETQYF TGCGCCAGCAGCCAGCGGGGTAATCAAGAGACCCAGTACTTC
TRBJ2-7 TRBV5-1 . . CASSLRDGAYEQYF TGCGCCAGCAGCCTTCGGGACGGGGCCTACGAGCAGTACTTC
TRBJ2-7 TRBV19 TRBD2 many CASSSGGTSYEQYF TGTGCCAGTAGTAGCGGGGGAACCTCCTACGAGCAGTACTTC
TRBJ1-6 TRBV12-3/TRBV12-4 . many CASSLRQGAGNSPLHF TGTGCCAGCAGTTTACGCCAGGGAGCGGGGAATTCACCCCTCCACTTT
TRBJ2-7 TRBV20-1 . many CSAYSSSPGEQYF TGCAGTGCCTACTCCAGTTCCCCGGGGGAGCAGTACTTC
TRBJ2-5 TRBV28 TRBD2 . CASSLSSGGQETQYF TGTGCCAGCAGTTTATCTAGCGGGGGGCAAGAGACCCAGTACTTC
TRBJ1-5 TRBV6-1 . many CASSEPAPGQPQHF TGTGCCAGCAGTGAACCGGCCCCTGGCCAGCCCCAGCATTTT
TRBJ1-2 TRBV6-1 . . CASSARPGGRDGYTF TGTGCCAGCAGTGCCCGACCGGGCGGACGGGACGGCTACACCTTC
TRBJ2-5 TRBV11-2 . many CASSTKGWILGETQYF TGTGCCAGCAGCACAAAGGGGTGGATTTTGGGGGAGACCCAGTACTTC
TRBJ1-1 TRBV3-1 . many CASSQDESGEHTEAFF TGTGCCAGCAGCCAAGACGAATCGGGGGAGCACACTGAAGCTTTCTTT
TRBJ1-1 TRBV12-3/TRBV12-4 . . CASIPGIWGVAEAFF TGTGCCAGCATCCCTGGGATTTGGGGGGTGGCTGAAGCTTTCTTT
TRBJ2-7 TRBV20-1 TRBD2 many CSARDHRGTSGSYEQYF TGCAGTGCTAGAGACCACCGGGGGACTAGCGGCTCCTACGAGCAGTACTTC
TRBJ2-7 TRBV6-5 . once CVSSYSRRSTYEQYF TGTGTCAGCAGTTACTCGAGGCGTTCAACCTACGAGCAGTACTTC
TRBJ1-1 TRBV5-1 . many CASSWQGQNTEAFF TGCGCCAGCAGCTGGCAGGGACAGAACACTGAAGCTTTCTTT
TRBJ2-7 TRBV28 TRBD1 many CASSGGTGIYEQYF TGTGCCAGCAGTGGCGGGACAGGGATATACGAGCAGTACTTC
TRBJ2-7 TRBV30 . . CAWSPQDYEQYF TGTGCCTGGAGCCCACAAGACTACGAGCAGTACTTC
TRBJ1-2 TRBV29-1 . . CSVELPVSYGYTF TGCAGCGTTGAACTTCCAGTATCATATGGCTACACCTTC
TRBJ2-7 TRBV6-1 . . CASSRPVVGEQYF TGTGCCAGCAGCCGGCCCGTAGTGGGTGAGCAGTACTTC
TRBJ2-6 TRBV6-4 . . CASIHSGANVLTF TGTGCCAGCATACACTCTGGGGCCAACGTCCTGACTTTC
TRBJ1-3 TRBV12-3/TRBV12-4 . . CASSFQSDTIYF TGTGCCAGCAGTTTCCAGAGCGACACCATATATTTT
TRBJ2-2 TRBV11-2 TRBD2 many CASSPSSGRGTGELFF TGTGCCAGCAGCCCCTCTAGCGGGAGAGGTACCGGGGAGCTGTTTTTT
TRBJ2-2 TRBV11-2 . many CASSLFLDTGELFF TGTGCCAGCAGCTTATTTTTGGACACCGGGGAGCTGTTTTTT
TRBJ1-1 TRBV6-2/TRBV6-3 . many CASSYLRFAEAFF TGTGCCAGCAGTTATCTCAGGTTCGCTGAAGCTTTCTTT
TRBJ2-7 TRBV2 . many CASKGGVQLFSYEQYF TGTGCCAGCAAAGGCGGGGTTCAGCTTTTCTCCTACGAGCAGTACTTC
TRBJ1-2 TRBV11-2 . many CASSSILGKVLYGYTF TGTGCCAGCAGCTCCATTTTGGGGAAAGTCCTCTATGGCTACACCTTC
TRBJ1-5 TRBV27 . many CASSLNGEGQPQHF TGTGCCAGCAGTTTAAACGGGGAGGGTCAGCCCCAGCATTTT
TRBJ1-2 TRBV6-5 . many CASSYRAGGNYGYTF TGTGCCAGCAGTTACAGGGCCGGGGGGAACTATGGCTACACCTTC
TRBJ2-7 TRBV6-5 . few CASSYLRGVGEQYF TGTGCCAGCAGTTACCTTCGCGGCGTTGGTGAGCAGTACTTC
TRBJ2-5 TRBV20-1 . many CSAIVKETQYF TGCAGTGCTATCGTAAAAGAGACCCAGTACTTC
TRBJ1-1 TRBV5-1 . many CASTRTENTEAFF TGCGCCAGCACCAGGACTGAGAACACTGAAGCTTTCTTT
TRBJ1-1 TRBV3-1 . . CASSFRAGPTNTEAFF TGTGCCAGCAGTTTCCGAGCGGGCCCGACCAACACTGAAGCTTTCTTT
TRBJ2-7 TRBV20-1 TRBD1 many CSANPGQGRTYEQYF TGCAGTGCTAACCCCGGACAGGGGAGGACCTACGAGCAGTACTTC
TRBJ2-5 TRBV7-2 TRBD1 . CASRLTGGRETQYF TGTGCCAGCAGGCTAACAGGGGGGAGGGAGACCCAGTACTTC
TRBJ1-3 TRBV12-3/TRBV12-4 . . CASSSRERLTIYF TGTGCCAGCAGTTCGCGCGAACGGCTCACCATATATTTT
TRBJ1-1 TRBV10-1 . many CASSEGGRRNTEAFF TGCGCCAGCAGTGAGGGGGGACGGAGGAACACTGAAGCTTTCTTT
TRBJ2-5 TRBV6-1 . . CASSQLREGSYQETQYF TGTGCCAGCAGTCAGCTACGTGAGGGAAGCTACCAAGAGACCCAGTACTTC
TRBJ2-5 TRBV6-1 TRBD1 once CASRPGTGGRETQYF TGTGCCAGCCGTCCCGGGACAGGGGGGAGGGAGACCCAGTACTTC
TRBJ1-5 TRBV19 . many CASSPNDGSNQPQHF TGTGCCAGTAGTCCAAATGATGGGAGCAATCAGCCCCAGCATTTT
TRBJ1-1 TRBV6-1 TRBD1 many CASSDDRGLTEAFF TGTGCCAGCAGTGATGACAGGGGGCTTACTGAAGCTTTCTTT
TRBJ1-2 TRBV5-5 . many CASSLGLTGNYGYTF TGTGCCAGCAGCTTGGGACTGACGGGAAACTATGGCTACACCTTC
TRBJ2-7 TRBV7-8 TRBD1 many CASSWGQEDGEQYF TGTGCCAGCAGCTGGGGACAGGAGGACGGCGAGCAGTACTTC
TRBJ1-1 TRBV11-2 . many CASRTRPGALKDTEAFF TGTGCCAGCAGGACCCGGCCGGGGGCGCTGAAGGACACTGAAGCTTTCTTT
TRBJ2-5 TRBV11-2 . many CASSFGFGETQYF TGTGCCAGCAGCTTTGGGTTTGGGGAGACCCAGTACTTC
TRBJ2-5 TRBV18 TRBD1 many CASYGQGAQETQYF TGTGCCAGCTATGGACAGGGGGCCCAAGAGACCCAGTACTTC
TRBJ2-7 TRBV5-1 . many CASSYSGAAYEQYF TGCGCCAGCAGCTACTCCGGGGCCGCCTACGAGCAGTACTTC